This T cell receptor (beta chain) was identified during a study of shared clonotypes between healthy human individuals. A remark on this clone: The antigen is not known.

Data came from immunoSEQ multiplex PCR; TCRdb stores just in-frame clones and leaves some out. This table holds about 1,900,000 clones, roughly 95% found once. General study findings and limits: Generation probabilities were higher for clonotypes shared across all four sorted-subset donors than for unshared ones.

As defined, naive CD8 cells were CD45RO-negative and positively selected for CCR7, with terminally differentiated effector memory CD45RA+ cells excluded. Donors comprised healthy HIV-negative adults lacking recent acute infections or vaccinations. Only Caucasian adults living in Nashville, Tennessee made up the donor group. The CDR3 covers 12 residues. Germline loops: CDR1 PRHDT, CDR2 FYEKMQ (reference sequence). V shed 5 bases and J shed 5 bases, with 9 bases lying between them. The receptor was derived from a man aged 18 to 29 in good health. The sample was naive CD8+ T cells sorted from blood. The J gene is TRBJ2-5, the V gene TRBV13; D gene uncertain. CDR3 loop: CASSLVRETQYF. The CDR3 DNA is TGTGCCAGCAGCCTGGTTCGGGAGACCCAGTACTTC.